This entry concerns a single T cell receptor (beta chain). With 6 bases clipped from V and 12 bases from J, the junction kept 6 bases outside the gene matches. CDR1 and CDR2 (germline): MNHEY, SVGAGI. The CDR3 is 12 amino acids. The data were taken from a study of blood T cell repertoires in COVID-19. The repertoire was sequenced with immunoSEQ multiplex PCR; TCRdb's copy has only in-frame clones and lacks some. The table records tens of thousands of clones, 86% of them present only once. V usage is TRBV6-5 and J usage is TRBJ2-1; 9 bases are shared with TRBD2. The receptor comes from a man older than 75 in a cohort sampled during active COVID-19. Sequenced sample: peripheral blood. CDR3 sequence reads: CASSRPGLAQFF. CDR3 in DNA: TGTGCCAGCAGCCGACCGGGACTAGCGCAGTTCTTC.